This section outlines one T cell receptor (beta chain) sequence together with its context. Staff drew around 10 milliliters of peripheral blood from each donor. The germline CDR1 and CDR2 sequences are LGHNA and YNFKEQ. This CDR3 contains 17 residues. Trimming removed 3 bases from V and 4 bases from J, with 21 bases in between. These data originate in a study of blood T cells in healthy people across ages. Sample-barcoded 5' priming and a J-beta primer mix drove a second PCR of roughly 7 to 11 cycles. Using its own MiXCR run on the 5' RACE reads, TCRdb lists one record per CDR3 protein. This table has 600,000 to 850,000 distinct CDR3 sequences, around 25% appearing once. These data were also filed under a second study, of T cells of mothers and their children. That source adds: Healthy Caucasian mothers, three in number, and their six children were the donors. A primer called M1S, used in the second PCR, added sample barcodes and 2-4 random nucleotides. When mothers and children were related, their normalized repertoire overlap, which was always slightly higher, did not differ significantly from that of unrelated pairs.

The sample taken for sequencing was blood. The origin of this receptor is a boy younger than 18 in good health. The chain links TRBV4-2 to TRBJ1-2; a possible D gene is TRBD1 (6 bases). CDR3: CASSHPLGGGAGYGYTF. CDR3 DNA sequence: TGTGCCAGCAGCCATCCCCTAGGGGGGGGCGCGGGCTATGGCTACACCTTC.